The clone carrying this T cell receptor (beta chain) was seen once. Germline CDR1 reads MNHEY; CDR2 reads SVGAGI. The V gene end was trimmed by 6 bases and the J gene end by 5 bases; junction bases not matched to a gene: 4. CDR3 length: 13 amino acids. This specimen belongs to a study of T cell changes during pregnancy in multiple sclerosis. Clones were read by immunoSEQ multiplex PCR, and TCRdb kept only the in-frame ones, dropping some. In the table there are over 65,000 clones, about 95% of which are singletons. This receptor was obtained from a female donor with multiple sclerosis, enrolled in a pregnancy study. The source material was peripheral blood, sampled in the third trimester of pregnancy. The chain is built from TRBV6-5 and TRBJ1-1; 9 bases fit TRBD1. For the CDR3, the DNA is TGTGCCAGCAGGGGACAGGGTTGGACTGAAGCTTTCTTT. Translation: CASRGQGWTEAFF.